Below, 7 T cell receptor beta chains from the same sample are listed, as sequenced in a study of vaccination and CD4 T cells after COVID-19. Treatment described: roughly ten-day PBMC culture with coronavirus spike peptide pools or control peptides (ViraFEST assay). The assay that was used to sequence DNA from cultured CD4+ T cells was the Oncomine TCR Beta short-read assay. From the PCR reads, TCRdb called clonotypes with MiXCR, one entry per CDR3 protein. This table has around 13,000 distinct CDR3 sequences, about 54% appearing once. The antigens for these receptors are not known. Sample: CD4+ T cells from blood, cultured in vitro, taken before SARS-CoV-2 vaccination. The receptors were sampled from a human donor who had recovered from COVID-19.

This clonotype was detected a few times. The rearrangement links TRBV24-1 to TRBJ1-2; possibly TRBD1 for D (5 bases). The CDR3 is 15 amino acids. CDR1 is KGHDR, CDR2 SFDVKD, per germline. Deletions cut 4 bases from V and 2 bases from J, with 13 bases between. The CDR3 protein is CATSEGDGKNYGYTF. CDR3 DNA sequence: TGTGCCACCAGTGAGGGGGACGGGAAAAACTATGGCTACACCTTC.

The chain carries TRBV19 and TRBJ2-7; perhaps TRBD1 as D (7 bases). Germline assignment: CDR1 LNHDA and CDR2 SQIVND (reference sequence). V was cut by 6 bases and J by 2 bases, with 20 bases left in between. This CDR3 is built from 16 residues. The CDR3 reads CASSRSVTGEAYEQYF. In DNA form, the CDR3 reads TGTGCCAGTAGCCGATCCGTTACAGGGGAGGCCTACGAGCAGTACTTC.

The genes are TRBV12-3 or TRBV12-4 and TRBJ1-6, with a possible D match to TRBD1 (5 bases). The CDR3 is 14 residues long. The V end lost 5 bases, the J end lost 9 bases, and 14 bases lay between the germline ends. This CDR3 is CASSPGTGGSPLHF. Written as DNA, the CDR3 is TGTGCCAGCAGTCCGGGGACCGGCGGTTCACCCCTCCACTTT.

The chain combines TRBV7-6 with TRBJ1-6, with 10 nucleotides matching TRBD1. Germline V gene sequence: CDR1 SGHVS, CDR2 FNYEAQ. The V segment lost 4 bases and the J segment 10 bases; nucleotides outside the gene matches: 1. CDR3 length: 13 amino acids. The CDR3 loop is CASSSTGGSPLHF. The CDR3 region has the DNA TGTGCCAGCAGCTCGACAGGGGGCTCACCCCTCCACTTT.

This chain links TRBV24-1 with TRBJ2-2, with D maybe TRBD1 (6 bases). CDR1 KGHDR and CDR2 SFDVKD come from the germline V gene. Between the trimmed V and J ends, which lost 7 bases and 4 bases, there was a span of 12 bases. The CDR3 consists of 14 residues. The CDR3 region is CATRRQDLTGELFF. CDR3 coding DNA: TGTGCCACCAGGCGACAGGATCTCACCGGGGAGCTGTTTTTT.

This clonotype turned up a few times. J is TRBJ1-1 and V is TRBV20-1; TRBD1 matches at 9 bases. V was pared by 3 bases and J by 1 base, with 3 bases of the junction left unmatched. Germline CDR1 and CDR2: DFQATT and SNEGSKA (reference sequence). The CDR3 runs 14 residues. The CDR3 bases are TGCAGTGCTAGCAGGGGACAGGGGAACACTGAAGCTTTCTTT. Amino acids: CSASRGQGNTEAFF.

The CDR3 here is CAISEQAGLAGEQFF. CDR3 nucleotide sequence: TGTGCCATCAGTGAGCAAGCGGGATTGGCGGGTGAGCAGTTCTTC. The chain links TRBV10-3 to TRBJ2-1; 7 positions match TRBD2. Trimming cost V 2 bases and J 9 bases; bases outside gene matches: 10. This CDR3 is built from 15 residues. CDR1 and CDR2 (germline): ENHRY, SYGVKD.